Reported below is one TCR beta chain. Using immunoSEQ multiplex PCR, the repertoire was profiled, and TCRdb retains in-frame clones only, with some absent. Of roughly 400,000 clones listed, roughly 92% are singletons. The data originate from a study of blood T cell repertoires in COVID-19. The wider study: The study drew acute and convalescent COVID-19 samples from the United States, Italy and Spain.

Which cohort a participant joined came from the clinical history participants gave. The origin of this receptor is a woman in her thirties or forties who had been exposed to COVID-19. The source material was PBMCs or T cells enriched from blood (not recorded which).

DNA for the CDR3: TGTGCCTGTAGCAAGATCCGCAGGGAATCCAGCACCTTC. It is translated as CACSKIRRESSTF. This chain connects TRBV30 to TRBJ1-2, with a possible D match to TRBD1 (5 bases). Germline V gene sequence: CDR1 GTSNPN, CDR2 SVGIG (reference sequence). Trimming left V 6 bases short and J 13 bases short, with 24 bases between. The length of the CDR3 is 13 residues. Together with reference TRBV30 and TRBJ1-2, the CDR3 gives the full variable domain: SQTIHQWPATLVQPVGSPLSLECTVEGTSNPNLYWYRQAAGRGLQLLFYSVGIGQISSEVPQNLSASRPQDRQFILSSKKLLLSDSGFYLCACSKIRRESSTFGSGTRLTVV.